These T cell receptor beta chains were read from a single sample in a study of cytomegalovirus exposure and HLA in healthy donors. The table came from immunoSEQ multiplex PCR; TCRdb's copy has only in-frame clones and leaves some out. The table lists 100,000 to 150,000 clones, roughly four fifths of them singletons. The sequenced sample was PBMCs. The receptor source for this set is a woman in her sixties or seventies in good health and CMV-seropositive. CDR3s include the opening cysteine and the closing phenylalanine or tryptophan. A D gene is named only where the DNA matches it firmly. Clone size is shown for a subset of rows, as once, few, many or a class of expanded clone.

j_gene,d_gene,abundance,v_gene,CDR3aa,CDR3nt
TRBJ1-5,TRBD1,once,TRBV30,CAWSQGGNQPQHF,TGTGCCTGGAGTCAGGGGGGAAATCAGCCCCAGCATTTT
TRBJ1-2,TRBD1,NA,TRBV11-2,CASSLEWQGVGGYTF,TGTGCCAGCAGCTTAGAGTGGCAGGGGGTGGGTGGCTACACCTTC
TRBJ2-7,TRBD1,NA,TRBV6-5,CASRLWTGVNEQYF,TGTGCCAGCAGGCTATGGACAGGGGTAAACGAGCAGTACTTC
TRBJ2-6,NA,NA,TRBV4-3,CASSPSQNYQSGANVLTF,TGCGCCAGCAGCCCCTCCCAGAATTACCAGTCTGGGGCCAACGTCCTGACTTTC
TRBJ2-7,TRBD2,once,TRBV5-3,CARSPRGGDPNDGQYF,TGTGCCAGAAGCCCGCGGGGAGGGGATCCGAACGATGGGCAGTACTTC
TRBJ2-1,NA,NA,TRBV4-1,CASSQETGGRSGRNEQFF,TGCGCCAGCAGCCAAGAGACAGGGGGTAGGAGCGGGAGGAATGAGCAGTTCTTC
TRBJ1-6,NA,NA,TRBV30,CAWSRADSSYNSPLHF,TGTGCCTGGAGTAGGGCAGACAGCTCCTATAATTCACCCCTCCACTTT
TRBJ1-6,NA,once,TRBV7-2,CASSLAGGNIRSFYNSPLHF,TGTGCCAGCAGCTTAGCGGGAGGGAATATACGGTCCTTCTATAATTCACCCCTCCACTTT
TRBJ1-1,NA,NA,TRBV4-2,CASSPELGGGTEAFF,TGTGCCAGCAGCCCCGAGCTAGGGGGGGGCACTGAAGCTTTCTTT
TRBJ1-3,NA,once,TRBV7-9,CASSLQDSGNTIYF,TGTGCCAGCAGCTTACAGGACTCTGGAAACACCATATATTTT
TRBJ1-4,TRBD1,few,TRBV7-9,CASSPQTGIAEKLFF,TGTGCCAGCAGCCCCCAGACAGGGATCGCTGAAAAACTGTTTTTT
TRBJ1-2,NA,NA,TRBV21-1,CASSKWAGGRANYGYTF,TGTGCCAGCAGCAAATGGGCTGGGGGCAGAGCTAACTATGGCTACACCTTC
TRBJ1-2,TRBD1,NA,TRBV5-4,CASSSNDRGRSGYTF,TGTGCCAGCAGCTCGAACGACAGGGGGAGATCTGGCTACACCTTC
TRBJ1-4,NA,NA,TRBV6-6,CASSPFSSTNEKLFF,TGTGCCAGCAGTCCTTTCAGTTCAACTAATGAAAAACTGTTTTTT
TRBJ2-7,NA,NA,TRBV5-5,CASRSEDNYEQYF,TGTGCCAGCAGGTCCGAGGACAACTACGAGCAGTACTTC
TRBJ2-7,NA,NA,TRBV30,CACPGEGAYEQYF,TGTGCCTGCCCCGGTGAAGGAGCCTACGAGCAGTACTTC
TRBJ1-2,NA,few,TRBV7-2,CASRLSYNYGYTF,TGTGCCAGCCGCCTAAGCTATAACTATGGCTACACCTTC
TRBJ2-7,TRBD1,few,TRBV29-1,CSVEGRQGYEQYF,TGCAGCGTTGAAGGGAGACAGGGCTACGAGCAGTACTTC
TRBJ1-2,TRBD1,NA,TRBV10-3,CAISGMGQTHGYTF,TGTGCCATCAGTGGGATGGGACAGACCCATGGCTACACCTTC
TRBJ1-5,NA,NA,TRBV19,CASSLDTYSNQPQHF,TGTGCCAGTAGTCTGGACACCTATAGCAATCAGCCCCAGCATTTT
TRBJ2-7,NA,NA,TRBV4-2,CASSQAVGDEQYF,TGTGCCAGCAGCCAAGCGGTCGGGGACGAGCAGTACTTC
TRBJ2-5,TRBD1,NA,TRBV5-1,CASSYPKQGISETQYF,TGCGCCAGCAGCTACCCAAAACAGGGGATATCGGAGACCCAGTACTTC
TRBJ2-3,TRBD1,NA,TRBV6-1,CASSGQDRGRRFTQYF,TGTGCCAGCAGTGGCCAAGACAGGGGGCGCAGATTTACGCAGTATTTT
TRBJ2-7,TRBD1,NA,TRBV15,CATSRPGQVSYEQYF,TGTGCCACCAGCAGGCCAGGACAGGTTTCCTACGAGCAGTACTTC
TRBJ2-5,NA,NA,TRBV15,CATSRDQASSQETQYF,TGTGCCACCAGCAGAGACCAAGCGTCAAGCCAAGAGACCCAGTACTTC
TRBJ1-2,NA,NA,TRBV7-9,CASSADTLDYGYTF,TGTGCCAGCAGCGCCGATACTTTAGACTATGGCTACACCTTC
TRBJ2-2,NA,NA,TRBV27,CASSPKAFSANTGELFF,TGTGCCAGCTCCCCGAAGGCTTTCAGCGCGAACACCGGGGAGCTGTTTTTT
TRBJ2-7,TRBD1,NA,TRBV7-7,CASSPQGQGGEQYF,TGTGCCAGCAGCCCCCAGGGACAGGGTGGGGAGCAGTACTTC
TRBJ2-1,TRBD2,NA,TRBV29-1,CGVESGRAGNEQFF,TGCGGCGTTGAAAGCGGGAGGGCAGGTAATGAGCAGTTCTTC
TRBJ2-3,TRBD2,NA,TRBV19,CASSIIAGGATDTQYF,TGTGCCAGTAGTATAATCGCGGGGGGCGCAACAGATACGCAGTATTTT
TRBJ2-5,NA,NA,TRBV2,CASSEGFPGRETQYF,TGTGCCAGCAGTGAGGGTTTTCCGGGTCGGGAGACCCAGTACTTC
TRBJ2-3,NA,NA,TRBV30,CAWSVRGARNTDTQYF,TGTGCCTGGAGTGTACGGGGAGCGCGGAACACAGATACGCAGTATTTT
TRBJ1-5,NA,NA,TRBV21-1,CASNARDSNQPQHF,TGTGCCAGCAACGCGAGGGATAGCAATCAGCCCCAGCATTTT
TRBJ2-5,NA,once,TRBV27,CASSFRGAEETQYF,TGTGCCAGCAGTTTCCGGGGGGCCGAGGAGACCCAGTACTTC
TRBJ2-7,NA,NA,TRBV2,CASEQLLSYEQYF,TGTGCCAGCGAACAGCTACTTTCCTACGAGCAGTACTTC
TRBJ1-5,NA,NA,TRBV7-2,CASSLGPSNQPQHF,TGTGCCAGCAGCTTGGGGCCTAGCAATCAGCCCCAGCATTTT
TRBJ2-3,NA,NA,TRBV10-3,CAISSGGYTQYF,TGTGCCATCAGTTCGGGTGGGTATACGCAGTATTTT
TRBJ1-2,TRBD1,once,TRBV6-1,CASSALSGTGASYGYTF,TGTGCCAGCAGTGCGCTATCCGGGACAGGGGCCAGCTATGGCTACACCTTC
TRBJ1-6,TRBD1,NA,TRBV6-1,CASSDIGGHNSPLHF,TGTGCCAGCAGTGATATAGGGGGCCATAATTCACCCCTCCACTTT
TRBJ1-1,TRBD1,NA,TRBV29-1,CSVEDGQDLNIEAFF,TGCAGCGTTGAAGATGGACAGGACCTGAACATTGAAGCTTTCTTT
TRBJ2-2,NA,NA,TRBV2,CASRQVLTNTGELFF,TGTGCCAGTAGACAGGTACTGACGAACACCGGGGAGCTGTTTTTT
TRBJ2-1,TRBD2,few,TRBV4-1,CASSQDVGGSSYNEQFF,TGCGCCAGCAGCCAAGACGTAGGCGGGAGCTCCTACAATGAGCAGTTCTTC
TRBJ1-4,TRBD1,NA,TRBV7-2,CASSFTGTGDRLDEKLFF,TGTGCCAGCAGCTTTACCGGGACAGGGGATCGCCTAGACGAAAAACTGTTTTTT
TRBJ1-2,TRBD1,NA,TRBV4-1,CASSQGDRDRGGYTF,TGCGCCAGCAGCCAGGGAGACCGGGACAGGGGTGGCTACACCTTC
TRBJ2-3,NA,NA,TRBV19,CASRTPTGSSSTDTQYF,TGTGCCAGTAGAACCCCGACAGGTTCTAGTAGCACAGATACGCAGTATTTT
TRBJ1-5,NA,NA,TRBV4-3,CASSQDRLQDNQPQHF,TGCGCCAGCAGCCAAGATCGGTTACAGGACAATCAGCCCCAGCATTTT
TRBJ1-2,NA,NA,TRBV6-5,CASSSKGKHYGYTF,TGTGCCAGCAGCTCCAAGGGGAAGCACTATGGCTACACCTTC
TRBJ2-7,NA,NA,TRBV27,CASSLMLGGLDEQYF,TGTGCCAGCAGTTTGATGTTGGGGGGGCTCGACGAGCAGTACTTC
TRBJ2-7,TRBD1,NA,TRBV4-1,CASSRGQGAWGDEQYF,TGCGCCAGCAGCCGAGGACAGGGGGCATGGGGTGACGAGCAGTACTTC
TRBJ2-2,TRBD1,once,TRBV6-6,CASSYSYRGFTGELFF,TGTGCCAGCAGTTACTCGTACAGGGGGTTCACCGGGGAGCTGTTTTTT
TRBJ2-3,TRBD1,NA,TRBV27,CASSLTGERADTQYF,TGTGCCAGCAGTTTGACAGGGGAGCGGGCAGATACGCAGTATTTT
TRBJ2-7,NA,NA,TRBV19,CASSQYQAASYEQYF,TGTGCCAGTAGTCAATATCAAGCCGCTTCCTACGAGCAGTACTTC
TRBJ2-1,NA,NA,TRBV2,CASSEASRANNEQFF,TGTGCCAGCAGTGAAGCGTCCCGCGCAAACAATGAGCAGTTCTTC
TRBJ2-2,NA,NA,TRBV11-1,CASRPGSTGELFF,TGTGCCAGCAGGCCAGGGTCAACCGGGGAGCTGTTTTTT
TRBJ1-6,TRBD1,NA,TRBV7-9,CASSLLGTGTSPLHF,TGTGCCAGCAGCTTACTGGGGACAGGGACTTCACCCCTCCACTTT
TRBJ2-2,TRBD2,NA,TRBV7-2,CASSTPRGLAGSGELFF,TGTGCCAGCAGCACTCCCCGCGGACTAGCGGGATCCGGGGAGCTGTTTTTT
TRBJ1-4,TRBD1,NA,TRBV4-1,CASSQAGTGSEKLFF,TGCGCCAGCAGCCAGGCCGGGACAGGGTCTGAAAAACTGTTTTTT
TRBJ2-1,TRBD2,few,TRBV7-2,CASSLAGTSGSYEQFF,TGTGCCAGCAGCTTGGCCGGGACTAGCGGGAGCTATGAGCAGTTCTTC
TRBJ1-3,TRBD1,once,TRBV4-1,CASSQQDRGGGNTIYF,TGCGCCAGCAGCCAACAGGACAGGGGAGGTGGAAACACCATATATTTT
TRBJ2-7,TRBD1,NA,TRBV10-3,CAISGQTGTSSYEQYF,TGTGCCATCAGTGGTCAGACAGGGACGTCCTCCTACGAGCAGTACTTC